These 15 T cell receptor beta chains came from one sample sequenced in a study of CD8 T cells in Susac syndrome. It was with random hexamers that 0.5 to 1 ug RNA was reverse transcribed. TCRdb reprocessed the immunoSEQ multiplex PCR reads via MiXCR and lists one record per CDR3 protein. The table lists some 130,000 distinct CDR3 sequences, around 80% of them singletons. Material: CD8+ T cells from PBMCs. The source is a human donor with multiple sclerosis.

CDR3 region: CSVGTGYNEQFF. The CDR3 DNA is TGCAGCGTTGGAACGGGGTACAATGAGCAGTTCTTC. This sequence joins TRBV29-1 and TRBJ2-1; D perhaps matches TRBD2 (5 bases). This CDR3 is built from 12 residues. The germline V gene encodes CDR1 SQVTM and CDR2 ANQGSEA. V lost 4 bases, J lost 4 bases, and 8 bases lay in between.

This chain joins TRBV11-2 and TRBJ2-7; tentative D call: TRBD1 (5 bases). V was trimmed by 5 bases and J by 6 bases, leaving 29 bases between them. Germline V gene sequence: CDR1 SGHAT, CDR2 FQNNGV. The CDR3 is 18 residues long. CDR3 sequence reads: CASSPRSSDSLSLGEQYF. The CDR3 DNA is TGTGCCAGCAGCCCCCGAAGTTCCGACAGCCTCTCTTTAGGCGAGCAGTACTTC.

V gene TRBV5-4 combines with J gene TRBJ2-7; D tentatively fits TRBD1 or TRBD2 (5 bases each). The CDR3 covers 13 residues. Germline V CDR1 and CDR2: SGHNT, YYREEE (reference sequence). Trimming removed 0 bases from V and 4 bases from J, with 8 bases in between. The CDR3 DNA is TGTGCCAGCAGCTTGGGAGGGGATTACGAGCAGTACTTC. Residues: CASSLGGDYEQYF.

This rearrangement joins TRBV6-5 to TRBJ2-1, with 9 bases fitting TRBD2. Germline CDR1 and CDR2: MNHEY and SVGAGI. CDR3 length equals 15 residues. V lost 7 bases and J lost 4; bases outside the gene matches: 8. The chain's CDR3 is CASTKTSGLYNEQFF. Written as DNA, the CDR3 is TGTGCCAGCACCAAGACTAGCGGACTGTACAATGAGCAGTTCTTC.

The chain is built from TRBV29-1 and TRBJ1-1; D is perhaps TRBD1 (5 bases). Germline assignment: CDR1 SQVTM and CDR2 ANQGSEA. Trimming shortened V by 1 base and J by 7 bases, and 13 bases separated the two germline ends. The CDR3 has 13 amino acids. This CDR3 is CSVEGQYKGEAFF. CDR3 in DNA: TGCAGCGTTGAAGGACAGTACAAGGGTGAAGCTTTCTTT.

This chain's CDR3 is CASSPGREGPHEQFF. The CDR3 nucleotides read TGTGCCAGCAGCCCCGGACGGGAGGGCCCCCATGAGCAGTTCTTC. The chain links TRBV7-3 to TRBJ2-1, with 8 bases aligning to TRBD2. Germline CDR1 reads SGHTA; CDR2 reads FQGTGA. V trimming: 5 bases; J trimming: 8 bases; junction bases outside the gene matches: 11. The CDR3 covers 15 residues.

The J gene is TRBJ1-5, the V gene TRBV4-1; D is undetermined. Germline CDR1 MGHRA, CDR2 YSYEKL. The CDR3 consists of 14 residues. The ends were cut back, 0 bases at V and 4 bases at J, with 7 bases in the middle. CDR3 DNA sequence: TGCGCCAGCAGCCAAGAGACGGGAAATCAGCCCCAGCATTTT. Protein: CASSQETGNQPQHF.

The CDR3 DNA reads as TGTGCCAGCAGTTTCTCACAGGTCTCCGAGCAGTACTTC. The encoded protein is CASSFSQVSEQYF. The rearrangement links TRBV27 to TRBJ2-7; TRBD1 might be the D (5 bases). From germline, CDR1 is MNHEY and CDR2 SMNVEV (reference sequence). This CDR3 is built from 13 residues. Trimming took 3 bases from V and 6 from J, leaving 12 bases between them.

CDR3 DNA sequence: TGTGCCAGCAGTTTTGTGGGGTCGAATCAGCCCCAGCATTTT. Protein: CASSFVGSNQPQHF. The chain carries TRBV27 and TRBJ1-5; D ambiguous. Deletions cut 3 bases from V and 4 bases from J, with 10 bases between. The CDR3 consists of 14 residues. Per germline, CDR1 MNHEY and CDR2 SMNVEV (reference sequence).

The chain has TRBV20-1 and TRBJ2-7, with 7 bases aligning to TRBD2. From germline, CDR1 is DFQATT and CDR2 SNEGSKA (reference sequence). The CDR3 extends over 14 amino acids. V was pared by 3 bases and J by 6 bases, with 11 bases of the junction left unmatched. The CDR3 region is CSARFSGPDFEQYV. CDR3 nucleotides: TGCAGTGCTAGGTTTAGCGGGCCAGATTTCGAGCAGTACGTC.

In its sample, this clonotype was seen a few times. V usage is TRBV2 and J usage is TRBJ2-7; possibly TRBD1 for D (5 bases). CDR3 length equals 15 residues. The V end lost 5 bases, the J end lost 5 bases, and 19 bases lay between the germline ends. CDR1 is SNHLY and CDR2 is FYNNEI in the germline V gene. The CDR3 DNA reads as TGTGCCAGCAGTATTACCAAGGGGCTCCTACACGAGCAGTACGTC. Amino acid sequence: CASSITKGLLHEQYV.

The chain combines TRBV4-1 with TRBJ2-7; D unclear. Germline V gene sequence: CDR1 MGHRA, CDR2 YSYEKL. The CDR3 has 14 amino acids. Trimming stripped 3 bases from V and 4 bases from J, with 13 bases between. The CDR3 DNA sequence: TGCGCCAGCAGCCAGGGATTGAATGGGTACGAGCAGTACGTC. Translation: CASSQGLNGYEQYV.

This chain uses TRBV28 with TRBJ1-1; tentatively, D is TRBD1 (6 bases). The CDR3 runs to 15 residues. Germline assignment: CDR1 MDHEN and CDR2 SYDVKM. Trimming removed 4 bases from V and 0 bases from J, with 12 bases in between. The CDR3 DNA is TGTGCCAGCAGTTCGGACAGACTCATGAACACTGAAGCTTTCTTT. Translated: CASSSDRLMNTEAFF.

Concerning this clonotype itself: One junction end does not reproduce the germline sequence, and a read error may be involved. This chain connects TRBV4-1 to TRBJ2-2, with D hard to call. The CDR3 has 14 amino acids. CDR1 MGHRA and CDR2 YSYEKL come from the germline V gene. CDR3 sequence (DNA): TGCGCCAGCAGCAAAGAACAGCTCACCGGGGAGCTGTTTTTT. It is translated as CASSKEQLTGELFF.

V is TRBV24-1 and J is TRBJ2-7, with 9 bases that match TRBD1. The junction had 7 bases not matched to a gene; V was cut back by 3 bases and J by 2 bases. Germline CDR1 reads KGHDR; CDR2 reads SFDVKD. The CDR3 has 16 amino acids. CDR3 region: CATSDPPGQGPYEQYV. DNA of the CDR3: TGTGCCACCAGTGATCCTCCGGGACAGGGTCCCTACGAGCAGTACGTC.